Each of the 13 T cell receptor beta chains below was sequenced from the same sample in a study of blood T cell repertoires in COVID-19. TCRdb keeps only in-frame clones here, not all; method: immunoSEQ multiplex PCR. Of 60,000 to 95,000 clones in the sample, over 65% are singletons; the top ten hold just over 2.5%. The sample was peripheral blood. These receptors came from a human donor with acute or convalescent COVID-19. The donor label of this sample is uncertain.

This clone was observed a handful of times. V and J are TRBV6-6 and TRBJ2-5, with D perhaps matching TRBD1 (6 bases). The ends were cut back, 4 bases at V and 4 bases at J, with 13 bases in the middle. Germline values: CDR1 MNHNY, CDR2 SVGAGI (reference sequence). This CDR3 has 14 amino acids. The CDR3 nucleotides are TGTGCCAGCAGTTCGATCGTCAGGGGAGAGACCCAGTACTTC. Its protein product is CASSSIVRGETQYF.

This clone was seen only once. The chain uses TRBV19 and TRBJ1-5, with no clear D. CDR3 length: 14 amino acids. CDR1 is LNHDA, CDR2 SQIVND, per germline (reference sequence). Deletions cut 8 bases from V and 11 bases from J, with 22 bases between. The CDR3 is CASRGGSPTLAQHF. CDR3 coding DNA: TGTGCCAGTCGGGGTGGGAGCCCCACCCTGGCCCAGCATTTT.

V usage is TRBV11-3 and J usage is TRBJ2-1, with 8 bases matching TRBD2. V lost 4 bases and J lost 2; bases outside the gene matches: 7. CDR1 is SGHNT and CDR2 is YENEEA in the germline V gene. This CDR3 spans 16 amino acids. This CDR3 is CASSSRSGVAYNEQFF. CDR3 sequence (DNA): TGTGCCAGCAGCTCCCGTAGCGGGGTAGCCTACAATGAGCAGTTCTTC. The full variable domain, with the rest looked up from reference TRBV11-3 and TRBJ2-1, is EAGVVQSPRYKIIEKKQPVAFWCNPISGHNTLYWYLQNLGQGPELLIRYENEEAVDDSQLPKDRFSAERLKGVDSTLKIQPAELGDSAVYLCASSSRSGVAYNEQFFGPGTRLTVL.

V gene TRBV5-6 combines with J gene TRBJ2-2, with 8 nucleotides matching TRBD1. CDR3 length equals 17 residues. After removal of 3 bases from V and 2 bases from J, the junction contained 9 bases not matched to a gene. Germline CDR1 SGHDT, CDR2 YYEEEE. CDR3 residues: CASSSTLTGENTGELFF. CDR3 sequence (DNA): TGTGCCAGCAGCTCTACCCTGACAGGGGAAAACACCGGGGAGCTGTTTTTT.

This clone appeared a few times. The genes are TRBV4-2 and TRBJ1-3; 8 bases match TRBD1. This CDR3 is 16 amino acids long. Trimming removed 2 bases from V and 6 bases from J; junction bases left unmatched: 9. Germline lookup yields CDR1 LGHNA and CDR2 YNFKEQ. CDR3 bases: TGTGCCAGCAGCCAAATAATGGGACAGGACTCAAACACCATATATTTT. Its protein product is CASSQIMGQDSNTIYF.

Comment on this clone: At the DNA level, this CDR3 is encoded by other sequences in the same sample as well. The CDR3 loop reads CASSLGSSYEQYF. CDR3 DNA sequence: TGTGCCAGCAGTTTAGGGAGCTCCTACGAGCAGTACTTC. V gene TRBV28 combines with J gene TRBJ2-7, with TRBD2 as a possible D gene (5 bases). CDR1 and CDR2 (germline): MDHEN, SYDVKM. Trimming left V 2 bases short and J 0 bases short, with 5 bases between. The CDR3 contains 13 residues.

This clone was recorded a few times. In this CDR3 the conserved last residue, phenylalanine or tryptophan, is missing, so a read error is likely. It is unclear where the CDR3 begins or ends on the DNA, so no DNA is shown, and the CDR3 is as TCRdb lists it. This chain joins TRBV19 and TRBJ2-7; the D call of TRBD2 is as the table states it, not checked on the DNA. From its first to its last residue, the CDR3 has 13 amino acids. From germline, CDR1 is LNHDA and CDR2 SQIVND (reference sequence). The CDR3: CASSYRDGQLAQY.

The J gene is TRBJ2-7, the V gene TRBV5-1; the match to TRBD2 covers 7 bases. This CDR3 is built from 13 residues. With V trimmed by 7 bases and J by 2 bases, 6 bases remained unmatched. Per the germline V gene, CDR1 is SGHRS and CDR2 is YFSETQ. CDR3 DNA sequence: TGCGCCAGCGCCCTGAGCGGGGCCTACGAGCAGTACTTC. As protein: CASALSGAYEQYF.

This clone was seen more than once but under ten times. The genes are TRBV7-9 and TRBJ1-2, with a possible D match to TRBD1 (5 bases). CDR1 is SEHNR, CDR2 FQNEAQ, per germline (reference sequence). CDR3 length: 13 residues. V dropped 7 bases and J dropped 4 bases, with 13 bases sitting between them. The CDR3 spells CASKNGAVYGYTF. The CDR3 region has the DNA TGTGCCAGCAAGAATGGGGCAGTCTATGGCTACACCTTC.

This rearrangement joins TRBV30 to TRBJ1-6; unclear D gene. V was cut by 5 bases and J by 3 bases, with 14 bases left in between. Germline V gene lookup returns CDR1 GTSNPN and CDR2 SVGIG (reference sequence). The CDR3 consists of 15 residues. DNA of the CDR3: TGTGCCTGGGGCCCCCTGGCAGGCTATAATTCACCCCTCCACTTT. Translated: CAWGPLAGYNSPLHF.

The chain joins TRBV30 to TRBJ1-6, with a tentative D call TRBD1 (6 bases). Deletions cut 1 base from V and 9 bases from J, with 16 bases between. The CDR3 spans 15 residues. CDR1 and CDR2 (germline): GTSNPN, SVGIG (reference sequence). The CDR3 DNA reads as TGTGCCTGGAGTGCCTCGGGGCAGGGGATTTCACCCCTCCACTTT. Translation gives CAWSASGQGISPLHF. Full variable domain (outside the CDR3, taken from reference TRBV30 and TRBJ1-6): SQTIHQWPATLVQPVGSPLSLECTVEGTSNPNLYWYRQAAGRGLQLLFYSVGIGQISSEVPQNLSASRPQDRQFILSSKKLLLSDSGFYLCAWSASGQGISPLHFGNGTRLTVT.

This chain uses TRBV7-9 with TRBJ2-1; no reliable D call. This CDR3 contains 13 residues. V was shortened by 3 bases and J by 8 bases, with 11 bases between the two germline ends. Germline V lookup: CDR1 SEHNR, CDR2 FQNEAQ (reference sequence). CDR3 amino acids: CASSLWANDEQFF. Written as DNA, the CDR3 is TGTGCCAGCAGCTTGTGGGCTAACGATGAGCAGTTCTTC.

The chain links TRBV9 to TRBJ1-2, with D possibly matching TRBD1 (5 bases). CDR1 is SGDLS and CDR2 is YYNGEE in the germline V gene. Trimming stripped 0 bases from V and 2 bases from J, with 11 bases between. The CDR3 is made up of 15 amino acids. DNA of the CDR3: TGTGCCAGCAGCGTAGGAGACAGAGACAACTATGGCTACACCTTC. Its protein is CASSVGDRDNYGYTF.